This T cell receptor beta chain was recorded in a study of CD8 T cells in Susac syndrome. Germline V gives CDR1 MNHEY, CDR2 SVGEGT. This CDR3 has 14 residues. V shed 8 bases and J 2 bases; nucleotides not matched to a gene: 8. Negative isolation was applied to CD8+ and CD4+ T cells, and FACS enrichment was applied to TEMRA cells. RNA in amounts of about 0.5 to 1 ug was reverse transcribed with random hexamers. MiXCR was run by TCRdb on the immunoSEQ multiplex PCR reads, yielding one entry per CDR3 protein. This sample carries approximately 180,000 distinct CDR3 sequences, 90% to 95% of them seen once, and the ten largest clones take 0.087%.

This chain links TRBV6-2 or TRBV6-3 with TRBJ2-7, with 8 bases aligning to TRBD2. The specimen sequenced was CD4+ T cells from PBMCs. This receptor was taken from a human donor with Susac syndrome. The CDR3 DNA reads TGTGCCAGCGTAGCGGGGAAGCTACCCTACGAGCAGTACTTC. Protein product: CASVAGKLPYEQYF.